This T cell receptor beta chain was profiled in a study of shared clonotypes between healthy human individuals. Study conclusions and caveats: The study found approximately 5% of naive CD4 clonotypes shared across several donors.

V dropped 1 base and J dropped 5 bases, with 19 bases sitting between them. The CDR3 has 17 residues. From germline, CDR1 is LGHNA and CDR2 YSLEER. Concerning this clone: Its target is not known.

Only in-frame clones appear in the TCRdb table, and some are missing; sequencing was by immunoSEQ multiplex PCR. The sample lists about 700,000 clones; 92% were seen once. Selected positively for CCR7 and CD45RO-negative, naive CD8 cells excluded terminally differentiated effector memory CD45RA+ cells. The chain combines TRBV4-3 with TRBJ2-3, with D possibly being TRBD2 (6 bases). The clonotype was recovered from a man aged 30-40 years in good health. Sequenced sample: naive CD8+ T cells sorted from blood. The CDR3 DNA sequence: TGCGCCAGCAGCCAAGTTGCCGGGAGAACCTCAGGAGATACGCAGTATTTT. Residues: CASSQVAGRTSGDTQYF.